This T cell receptor (beta chain) was retrieved from a study of early T cells in non-severe SARS-CoV-2 infection. Background on the study: Bulk RNA isolated from unsorted whole blood underwent sequencing; chains were not paired. Study findings and constraints: Using VDJdb, the matching emphasized anti-spike CD8 responses while missing private and CD4 specificities.

The CDR3 has 15 residues. With 3 bases clipped from V and 6 bases from J, the junction kept 6 bases outside the gene matches. This clonotype was picked up many times. The antigen remains undetermined. TCRdb passed the 5' RACE reads through MiXCR, listing each CDR3 protein once. The sample records some 25,000 distinct CDR3 sequences, 3.5% to 5.5% being singletons. Sequencing input: whole blood. The TCR originated in an adult who was a healthcare worker with PCR-confirmed SARS-CoV-2 infection or an uninfected control (not recorded which). The chain recombines TRBV12-3 or TRBV12-4 with TRBJ2-3, with 10 bases aligning to TRBD2. The CDR3 region is CASSFKAGGPDTQYF. The CDR3 region has the DNA TGTGCCAGCAGTTTTAAAGCGGGAGGGCCGGATACGCAGTATTTT.